This T cell receptor (beta chain) came from a study of shared T cell receptors in the human thymus. In germline, CDR1 is SGHNT, CDR2 YYREEE (reference sequence). V was trimmed by 6 bases and J by 5 bases, leaving 18 bases between them. The CDR3 runs 14 residues. The method was immunoSEQ multiplex PCR; TCRdb's version includes in-frame clones alone and lacks a portion of them. Of roughly 700,000 clones in the sample, roughly 90% were seen once. This sample was shared with a second study, whose subject was human thymus T cells. From that report: Resected material from corrective heart surgery provided the thymus tissue analysed. V and J genes seemed to be used with bias in thymic and blood repertoires.

This chain connects TRBV5-4 to TRBJ2-7, with D maybe TRBD2 (5 bases). The material sequenced was thymocytes. This TCR came from a boy in the first two years of life with a congenital heart defect. For the CDR3, the DNA is TGTGCCAGCACCCCTCTGGGAGCGCCGCACGAGCAGTACTTC. This gives the protein CASTPLGAPHEQYF. Combining the CDR3 with reference TRBV5-4 and TRBJ2-7 gives the whole variable domain ETGVTQSPTHLIKTRGQQVTLRCSSQSGHNTVSWYQQALGQGPQFIFQYYREEENGRGNFPPRFSGLQFPNYSSELNVNALELDDSALYLCASTPLGAPHEQYFGPGTRLTVT.